This T cell receptor beta chain is from a study of OX40 agonist ivuxolimab in advanced cancers. Some background on the complete study: Ivuxolimab, which targeted the costimulatory receptor OX40 (CD134), was an agonistic, fully human IgG2 monoclonal antibody. Partial responses occurred in three dose-escalation patients: two with cutaneous melanoma and one with hepatocellular carcinoma. Intravenous ivuxolimab was administered to patients every 2 weeks at six dose levels: 0.01, 0.1, 0.3, 1.5, 3 and 10 mg/kg. In the dose-escalation cohort, 70% to 85% of patients were male, and the mean age was roughly 60 years with a range of roughly 20 to 79. Among the approximately 54 dose-escalation patients, some 20 had hepatocellular carcinoma, roughly 15 melanoma, 9 renal cell carcinoma and 9 head and neck cancer. The paper describes the monotherapy dose-escalation part (N of about 54 patients) of the phase I trial of ivuxolimab. Peripheral TCRbeta sequencing was intended to test whether TCR sequence diversity was altered and clonal T-cell expansion was caused by ivuxolimab. Patients were allowed to have had prior anti-PD-1, anti-PD-L1 or anti-CTLA-4 therapy, and 40% of the dose-escalation patients had previously received checkpoint inhibitors.

The CDR3, from cysteine to phenylalanine, totals 14 residues. The read is trimmed to its CDR3 DNA, 42 bases read in frame from base 1. CDR1 SGHVS and CDR2 FQNEAQ are derived from the germline V gene. The V and J ends are trimmed by 5 bases and 0 bases, leaving 11 bases between them. Results the study describes overall, beyond this receptor: At doses of 0.1 to 3.0 mg/kg, clonal expansion of both CD4+ and CD8+ blood T cells was observed from baseline to week 6. Low levels of normalized T-cell clonal expansion were also shown by some nonresponding patients. After ivuxolimab, expanded clones were on average more numerous among CD8+ T cells than among CD4+ T cells. In the 0.1-3.0 mg/kg groups, partial responders had among the lowest normalized peripheral clonal expansion, particularly in CD8+ T cells. Antigen specificity was not determined for the clonally expanded peripheral T cells.

The trial excluded patients who had a history of autoimmune disease or who were on systemic immunosuppression. Peripheral blood for TCR sequencing was collected from all dose cohorts at baseline, on cycle 4 day 1, and on cycle 7 day 1. The samples were drawn from a first-in-human, open-label, multicenter phase I dose-escalation trial of ivuxolimab. Adults with locally advanced or metastatic melanoma, renal cell carcinoma, hepatocellular carcinoma or head and neck squamous cell carcinoma were enrolled in the trial. Before TCR sequencing, CD4+ and CD8+ T cells were separately sorted from peripheral blood. As regards this clone: Which antigen it targets is not known. No base quality information exists; no much larger clone differs at one position.

Genomic DNA was isolated from the sorted cells so that the TCRbeta CDR3 region could be sequenced. The immunoSEQ Assay was used for sequencing of TCRbeta CDR3 regions. TCRdb provides this immuneACCESS table in a form limited to in-frame rearrangements. Some clones are lacking; in checked studies, under half of them reflect an unresolved V gene, and why the rest are absent is not known. Across this sample there are fewer than 85,000 clones, with 86% seen only once. 0.99% of the sample goes to the ten largest clones. The chain is assembled from TRBV7-8 and TRBJ2-7; too little of a D gene remains to name it. The sequence derives from an adult with an advanced solid tumor such as melanoma, head and neck, liver or kidney cancer. Specimen: CD4+ or CD8+ T cells sorted from blood, collected in a trial of the OX40 agonist ivuxolimab. Read as DNA, the sequence is TGTGCCAGCAGCCCCGTCCTGAGCTCCTACGAGCAGTACTTC. Translated, it gives CASSPVLSSYEQYF.